This T cell receptor (beta chain) stems from a study of CD4+ T cells in melanoma. CDR1 is ENHRY and CDR2 is SYGVKD in the germline V gene. The CDR3 loop spans 13 amino acids. V lost 6 bases, J lost 5 bases, and 13 bases lay in between. TCRdb keeps only in-frame clones here, not all; method: immunoSEQ multiplex PCR. The data show some 110,000 clones, around 92% seen once. The count of this clone is one. The chain has TRBV10-3 and TRBJ2-5, with a tentative D call TRBD1 (6 bases). This receptor was obtained from a human donor with melanoma. What was sequenced was peripheral blood. CDR3 loop: CAISEGEVETQYF. The CDR3 DNA sequence: TGTGCCATCAGCGAGGGGGAAGTGGAGACCCAGTACTTC.